This TCR beta chain was obtained from a study of T cell responses to AZD1222 COVID-19 vaccine. The study, taken as a whole, reports: After two AZD1222 doses, spike-specific TCR breadth and depth rose versus day 0. Targeting of unmutated variant regions was reportedly seen in nearly half of spike-specific TCRs. The donor group comprised mostly white British people and more females; the analysis possibly underestimated clonal diversity.

This clone occurred many times. Its antigen is not known. From germline, CDR1 is SNHLY and CDR2 FYNNEI. V lost 6 bases, J lost 1 base, and 6 bases lay in between. This CDR3 has 12 residues. The data were produced by immunoSEQ multiplex PCR, yet TCRdb's version contains in-frame clones alone and is incomplete. This table holds about 120,000 clones, 86% found once. Specimen: peripheral blood, collected 28 days after the second AZD1222 dose. The TCR sequence derives from an adult who received the AZD1222 COVID-19 vaccine. The rearrangement uses TRBV2 and TRBJ1-1; no clear D. Written as DNA, the CDR3 is TGTGCCAGCAGGTGGGAGAACACTGAAGCTTTCTTT. This encodes CASRWENTEAFF.